Following are 9 T cell receptor beta chains from one sample sequenced in a study of a mutant IDH1 vaccine in newly diagnosed glioma. Repertoires were generated with immunoSEQ multiplex PCR, while TCRdb's copy carries only in-frame clones and drops some. The top ten clones hold more than 20% of a sample with about 37,000 clones, about 86% of them seen once. Their specific antigens are unknown. As for time point: week 5, during vaccination. In every dose of vaccine, 300 ug of mutant IDH1 20-mer peptide was given alongside topical imiquimod. The specimen was PBMCs, collected from a glioma patient whose treatment included an IDH1 peptide vaccine. The source is a young man with glioma.

The genes are TRBV4-1 and TRBJ2-5, with TRBD1 identical over 8 bases. There are 18 residues in the CDR3. Germline assignment: CDR1 MGHRA and CDR2 YSYEKL. After removal of 4 bases from V and 5 bases from J, the junction contained 18 bases not matched to a gene. CDR3 in amino acids: CASSPSDRGDFGSETQYF. Here the CDR3 DNA reads TGCGCCAGCAGCCCGTCAGACAGGGGCGATTTTGGGTCGGAGACCCAGTACTTC.

This chain uses TRBV7-9 with TRBJ2-5, with 13 bases that match TRBD2. Germline V gives CDR1 SEHNR, CDR2 FQNEAQ (reference sequence). The CDR3 has 17 amino acids. The trim removed 6 bases at V and 0 bases at J, leaving 7 bases unmatched. CDR3 coding DNA: TGTGCCAGCAGGGATACTAGCGGGAGGGAGTACCAAGAGACCCAGTACTTC. Its protein is CASRDTSGREYQETQYF.

This chain's CDR3 is CASSQGGLGSYEQYF. DNA for the CDR3: TGCGCCAGCAGCCAAGGAGGACTAGGTTCCTACGAGCAGTACTTC. The rearrangement links TRBV4-1 to TRBJ2-7; 7 bases line up with TRBD2. Per the germline V gene, CDR1 is MGHRA and CDR2 is YSYEKL. Trimming cost V 1 base and J 1 base; bases outside gene matches: 4. This CDR3 has 15 amino acids.

V is TRBV23-1 and J is TRBJ2-1; TRBD2 aligns across 11 bases. TRBV23-1 qualifies as an ORF whose function is uncertain. CDR3 length: 18 amino acids. V shed 0 bases, J shed 6 bases, and the junction held 10 bases outside the gene matches. As DNA, the CDR3 is TGCGCCAGCAGTCAATCGAGAACTAGCGGGGGTCTCGGCAATGAGCAGTTCTTC. Its protein product is CASSQSRTSGGLGNEQFF.

This clone was seen a few times. V gene TRBV30 combines with J gene TRBJ1-5, with 7 bases that match TRBD1. The trim removed 2 bases at V and 0 bases at J, leaving 4 bases unmatched. The CDR3 totals 15 residues. Looked up from germline, CDR1 is GTSNPN and CDR2 is SVGIG (reference sequence). CDR3 sequence: CAWSTGDISNQPQHF. As DNA, the CDR3 is TGTGCCTGGAGTACAGGGGACATTAGCAATCAGCCCCAGCATTTT. Together with reference TRBV30 and TRBJ1-5, the CDR3 gives the full variable domain: SQTIHQWPATLVQPVGSPLSLECTVEGTSNPNLYWYRQAAGRGLQLLFYSVGIGQISSEVPQNLSASRPQDRQFILSSKKLLLSDSGFYLCAWSTGDISNQPQHFGDGTRLSIL.

The CDR3 DNA follows: TGTGCCAGCAGTTACAAGGGGGCCGGAGCTTTCTTT. This translates into CASSYKGAGAFF. V is TRBV6-6 and J is TRBJ1-1, with 7 bases matching TRBD1. CDR3 length equals 12 residues. Germline V gives CDR1 MNHNY, CDR2 SVGAGI (reference sequence). V was pared by 2 bases and J by 10 bases, with 4 bases of the junction left unmatched.

The chain links TRBV4-1 to TRBJ2-3, with 8 nucleotides matching TRBD2. This CDR3 has 17 amino acids. Germline lookup yields CDR1 MGHRA and CDR2 YSYEKL. V trimming: 4 bases; J trimming: 7 bases; junction bases outside the gene matches: 16. The CDR3 nucleotides are TGCGCCAGCAGCCTTTTCGTGGGGCGGGAGGTGGTGAATACGCAGTATTTT. This translates into CASSLFVGREVVNTQYF.

The CDR3 loop reads CSVAVRRSNEKLFF. Written as DNA, the CDR3 is TGCAGCGTTGCTGTCAGACGGTCTAATGAAAAACTGTTTTTT. This chain connects TRBV29-1 to TRBJ1-4; D remains unclear. The CDR3 runs 14 residues. The germline gives CDR1 SQVTM, CDR2 ANQGSEA. The ends were cut back, 4 bases at V and 3 bases at J, with 12 bases in the middle.

This sequence joins TRBV6-5 and TRBJ1-2; 9 bases align to TRBD1. V was pared by 0 bases and J by 7 bases, with 6 bases of the junction left unmatched. This CDR3 has 15 amino acids. The germline V gene has CDR1 MNHEY and CDR2 SVGAGI. For the CDR3, the DNA is TGTGCCAGCAGTTACTCGGGGACAGGGTCGATTGGCTACACCTTC. It is translated as CASSYSGTGSIGYTF.